This TCR beta chain was sequenced in a study of long-term antiretroviral therapy in people with HIV. Survey-level resolution applied to immunoSEQ assay v3.0. Repertoires were generated with immunoSEQ multiplex PCR, while TCRdb's copy carries only in-frame clones and drops some. The sample consists of fewer than 30,000 clones, about four fifths of them appearing once. Concerning this clone itself: Its antigen is currently unknown.

Findings of the study overall: Transplant donor controls retained higher diversity, though diversity increased after ART.

CDR1 and CDR2 from the germline V gene are SQVTM and ANQGSEA. V lost 6 bases to trimming and J lost 0 bases; unmatched junction nucleotides: 10. The CDR3 runs to 15 residues. Sequenced material: unsorted PBMCs, taken 3 years after starting antiretroviral therapy. The rearrangement uses TRBV29-1 and TRBJ1-1; 7 nucleotides line up with TRBD1. This receptor was obtained from a man aged 40-55 years with HIV. The chain's CDR3 is CSVQTGTTMNTEAFF. CDR3 in DNA: TGCAGCGTCCAGACAGGGACAACTATGAACACTGAAGCTTTCTTT.